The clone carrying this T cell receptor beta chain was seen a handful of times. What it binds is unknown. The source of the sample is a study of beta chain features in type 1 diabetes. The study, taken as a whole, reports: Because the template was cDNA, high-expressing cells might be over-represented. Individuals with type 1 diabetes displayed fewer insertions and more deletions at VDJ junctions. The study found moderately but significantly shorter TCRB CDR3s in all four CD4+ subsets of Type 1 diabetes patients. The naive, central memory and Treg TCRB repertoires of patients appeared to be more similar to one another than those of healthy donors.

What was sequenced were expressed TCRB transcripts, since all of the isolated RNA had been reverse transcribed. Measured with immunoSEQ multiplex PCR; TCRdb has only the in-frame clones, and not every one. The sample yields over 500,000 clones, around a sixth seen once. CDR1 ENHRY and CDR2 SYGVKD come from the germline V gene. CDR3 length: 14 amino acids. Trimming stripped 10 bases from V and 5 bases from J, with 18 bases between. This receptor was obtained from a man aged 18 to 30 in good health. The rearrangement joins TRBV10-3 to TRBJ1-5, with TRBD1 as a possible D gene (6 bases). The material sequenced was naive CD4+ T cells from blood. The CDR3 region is CASRQVLGYQPQHF. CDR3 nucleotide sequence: TGTGCCAGCAGACAGGTCCTAGGGTATCAGCCCCAGCATTTT.